Listed here are 3 T cell receptor beta chains from one sample, sequenced in a study of OX40 agonist ivuxolimab in advanced cancers. Profiled with immunoSEQ multiplex PCR; TCRdb holds only in-frame clones, not every one. Here the sample spans around 43,000 clones, 89% being singletons. The sample here was CD4+ or CD8+ T cells sorted from blood, taken in a trial of the OX40 agonist ivuxolimab. Receptors originate from an adult with an advanced solid tumor such as melanoma, head and neck, liver or kidney cancer.

The CDR3 region is CASSLEPGSFDGYTF. DNA for the CDR3: TGTGCCAGCAGCTTGGAACCGGGTAGTTTTGATGGCTACACCTTC. J is TRBJ1-2 and V is TRBV5-4; D is uncertain. This CDR3 spans 15 amino acids. Germline V gene sequence: CDR1 SGHNT, CDR2 YYREEE (reference sequence). With 0 bases removed from V and 6 bases from J, the gap between germline ends came to 15 bases. The complete variable domain, with remaining parts taken from reference TRBV5-4 and TRBJ1-2, reads ETGVTQSPTHLIKTRGQQVTLRCSSQSGHNTVSWYQQALGQGPQFIFQYYREEENGRGNFPPRFSGLQFPNYSSELNVNALELDDSALYLCASSLEPGSFDGYTFGSGTRLTVV.

The chain uses TRBV11-2 and TRBJ2-3; D call uncertain. The CDR3 is made up of 17 amino acids. Trimming pared 5 bases from V and 0 bases from J, leaving 18 bases between. Per the germline V gene, CDR1 is SGHAT and CDR2 is FQNNGV. The CDR3 sequence: CASSPRPVDTSTDTQYF. CDR3 in DNA: TGTGCCAGCAGCCCCCGACCAGTGGATACTAGCACAGATACGCAGTATTTT.

CDR3 sequence reads: CASSSGTGAYEQYF. In DNA, the CDR3 is TGTGCCAGCAGCTCCGGGACAGGGGCCTACGAGCAGTACTTC. The chain is built from TRBV11-2 and TRBJ2-7; 10 nucleotides agree with TRBD1. This CDR3 has 14 residues. The germline V gene encodes CDR1 SGHAT and CDR2 FQNNGV. Losses at the gene ends were 4 bases for V and 2 bases for J; bases not matched to a gene: 2.